The next 5 T cell receptor beta chains were all read from a single sample in a study of OX40 agonist ivuxolimab in advanced cancers. Profiling relied on immunoSEQ multiplex PCR, and the TCRdb table lists in-frame clones only, not all of them. The data contain 69,000 or so clones, 85% to 90% of them singletons. The sample here was CD4+ or CD8+ T cells sorted from blood, taken in a trial of the OX40 agonist ivuxolimab. All receptors come from an adult with an advanced solid tumor such as melanoma, head and neck, liver or kidney cancer.

This chain joins TRBV20-1 and TRBJ1-1, with a possible D match to TRBD1 (5 bases). From germline, CDR1 is DFQATT and CDR2 SNEGSKA (reference sequence). Trimming pared 5 bases from V and 11 bases from J, leaving 15 bases between. The CDR3 has 11 amino acids. The CDR3 spells CSASNRDEAFF. The CDR3 nucleotides read TGCAGTGCTTCGAACCGGGACGAGGCTTTCTTT.

Only a few counts were recorded for this clone. The rearrangement links TRBV5-1 to TRBJ2-7, with 7 bases lining up with TRBD1. Germline CDR1 and CDR2: SGHRS and YFSETQ. This CDR3 is built from 16 residues. Trimming took 3 bases from V and 7 from J; bases not matched to a gene: 16. CDR3 sequence (DNA): TGCGCCAGCAGCTCCCGACAGGGATCAGCCTCGGGGGAGCAGTACTTC. Its protein is CASSSRQGSASGEQYF.

This chain connects TRBV7-8 to TRBJ1-3; 7 nucleotides agree with TRBD1. Unmatched junction bases numbered 4, after V lost 2 bases and J lost 0 bases. Germline V CDR1 and CDR2: SGHVS, FQNEAQ. This CDR3 contains 16 residues. Here the CDR3 DNA reads TGTGCCAGCAGCTTAAGGAGGGACAGCTCTGGAAACACCATATATTTT. Protein: CASSLRRDSSGNTIYF.

The V and J genes are TRBV10-3 and TRBJ1-5; the D gene is possibly TRBD1 (6 bases). The CDR3 extends over 14 amino acids. Per the germline V gene, CDR1 is ENHRY and CDR2 is SYGVKD. V was cut by 3 bases and J by 4 bases, with 10 bases left in between. CDR3 amino acids: CAISDRGINQPQHF. The CDR3, as DNA: TGTGCCATCAGTGACAGGGGAATTAATCAGCCCCAGCATTTT.

In this sample, this clone turned up many times. This chain uses TRBV19 with TRBJ2-3; maybe TRBD1 (5 bases). Per the germline V gene, CDR1 is LNHDA and CDR2 is SQIVND (reference sequence). V lost 7 bases and J 0 bases, leaving 14 bases between the germline ends. The CDR3 runs to 15 residues. CDR3 nucleotides: TGTGCCAGTACCATATCGCCAGGGAGCACAGATACGCAGTATTTT. Protein: CASTISPGSTDTQYF.